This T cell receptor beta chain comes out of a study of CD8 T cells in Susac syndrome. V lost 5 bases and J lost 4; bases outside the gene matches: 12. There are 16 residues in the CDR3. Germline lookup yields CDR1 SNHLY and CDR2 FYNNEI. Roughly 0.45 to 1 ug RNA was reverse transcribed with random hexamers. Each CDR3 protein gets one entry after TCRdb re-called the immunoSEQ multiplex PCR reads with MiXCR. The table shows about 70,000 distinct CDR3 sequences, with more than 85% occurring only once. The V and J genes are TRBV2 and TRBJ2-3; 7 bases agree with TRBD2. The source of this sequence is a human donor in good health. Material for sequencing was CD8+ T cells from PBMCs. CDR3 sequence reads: CASSSATSPLPDTQYF. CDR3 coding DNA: TGTGCCAGCAGTTCGGCGACTAGCCCCTTGCCAGATACGCAGTATTTT.